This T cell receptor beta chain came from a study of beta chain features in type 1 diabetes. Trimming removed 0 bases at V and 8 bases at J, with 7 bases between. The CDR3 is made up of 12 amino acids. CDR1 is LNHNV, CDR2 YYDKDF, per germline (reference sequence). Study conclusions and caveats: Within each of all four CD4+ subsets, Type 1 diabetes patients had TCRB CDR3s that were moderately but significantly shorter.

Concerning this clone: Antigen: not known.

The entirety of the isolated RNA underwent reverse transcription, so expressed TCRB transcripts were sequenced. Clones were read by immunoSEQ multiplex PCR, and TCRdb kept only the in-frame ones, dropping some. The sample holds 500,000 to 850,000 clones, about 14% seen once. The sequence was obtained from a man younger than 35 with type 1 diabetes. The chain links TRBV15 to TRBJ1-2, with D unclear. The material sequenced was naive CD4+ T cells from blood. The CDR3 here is CATSRDSSGYTF. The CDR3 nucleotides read TGTGCCACCAGCAGAGACTCCTCCGGCTACACCTTC.